Below, one TCR beta chain is given with its context. These data originate in a study of OX40 agonist ivuxolimab in advanced cancers. Study-wide background: Patients received ivuxolimab, an agonistic anti-OX40 (CD134) antibody.

Clones were sequenced by immunoSEQ multiplex PCR, and TCRdb holds only the in-frame ones, with some missing. The sample includes 40,000 to 50,000 clones, roughly 90% seen only once; the top ten take 0.58%. This receptor was identified in an adult with an advanced solid tumor such as melanoma, head and neck, liver or kidney cancer. This material consisted of CD4+ or CD8+ T cells sorted from blood, taken in a trial of the OX40 agonist ivuxolimab.

The CDR3: CASSVDGRESPLHF. In DNA, the CDR3 is TGTGCCAGCAGCGTAGATGGGAGGGAATCACCCCTCCACTTT. This chain connects TRBV9 to TRBJ1-6; unclear D gene. The germline V gene encodes CDR1 SGDLS and CDR2 YYNGEE. This CDR3 is 14 amino acids long. V lost 0 bases and J lost 10, with 11 bases in between.